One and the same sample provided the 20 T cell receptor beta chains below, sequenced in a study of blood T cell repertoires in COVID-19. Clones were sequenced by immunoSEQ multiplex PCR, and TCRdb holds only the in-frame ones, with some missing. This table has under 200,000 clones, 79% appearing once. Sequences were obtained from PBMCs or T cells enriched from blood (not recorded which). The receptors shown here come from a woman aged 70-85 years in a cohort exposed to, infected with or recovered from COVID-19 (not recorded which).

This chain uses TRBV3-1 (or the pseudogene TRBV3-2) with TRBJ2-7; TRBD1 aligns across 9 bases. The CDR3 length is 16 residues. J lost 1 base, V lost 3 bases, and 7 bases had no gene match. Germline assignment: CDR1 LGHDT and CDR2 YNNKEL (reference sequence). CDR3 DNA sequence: TGTGCCAGCAGCCAGGGTGGACAGGGGCCGTCCTACGAGCAGTACTTC. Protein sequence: CASSQGGQGPSYEQYF.

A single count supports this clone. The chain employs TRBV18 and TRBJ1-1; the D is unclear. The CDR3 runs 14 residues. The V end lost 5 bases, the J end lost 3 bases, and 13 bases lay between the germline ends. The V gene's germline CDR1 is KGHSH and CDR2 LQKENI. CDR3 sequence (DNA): TGTGCCAGCTCAGTCGCGACTAGTGACACTGAAGCTTTCTTT. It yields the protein CASSVATSDTEAFF.

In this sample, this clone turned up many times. CDR3 sequence (DNA): TGTGCCAGCAGCTCGGGACAGGGAAACACCATATATTTT. It codes for CASSSGQGNTIYF. The chain is built from TRBV7-9 and TRBJ1-3; TRBD1 aligns across 7 bases. Germline CDR1 is SEHNR and CDR2 is FQNEAQ (reference sequence). J was trimmed by 4 bases and V by 4 bases; bases with no gene match: 1. This CDR3 contains 13 residues.

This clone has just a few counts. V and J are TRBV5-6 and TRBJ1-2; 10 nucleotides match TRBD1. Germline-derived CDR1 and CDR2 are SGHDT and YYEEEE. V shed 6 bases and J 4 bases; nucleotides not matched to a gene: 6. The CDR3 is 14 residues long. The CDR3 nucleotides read TGTGCCAGCACCAGGGACAGGGGATCCTATGGCTACACCTTC. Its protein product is CASTRDRGSYGYTF.

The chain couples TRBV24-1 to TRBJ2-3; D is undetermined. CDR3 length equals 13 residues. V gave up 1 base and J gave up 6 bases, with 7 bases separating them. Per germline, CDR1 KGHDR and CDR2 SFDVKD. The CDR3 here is CATSDFGRDTQYF. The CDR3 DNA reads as TGTGCCACCAGTGATTTTGGTCGGGATACGCAGTATTTT.

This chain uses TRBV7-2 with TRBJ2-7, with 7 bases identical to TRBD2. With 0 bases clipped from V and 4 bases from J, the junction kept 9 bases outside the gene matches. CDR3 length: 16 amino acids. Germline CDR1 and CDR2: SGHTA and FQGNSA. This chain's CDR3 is CASSLAPSSSGYEQYF. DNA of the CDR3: TGTGCCAGCAGCTTAGCCCCGTCATCTAGCGGTTACGAGCAGTACTTC.

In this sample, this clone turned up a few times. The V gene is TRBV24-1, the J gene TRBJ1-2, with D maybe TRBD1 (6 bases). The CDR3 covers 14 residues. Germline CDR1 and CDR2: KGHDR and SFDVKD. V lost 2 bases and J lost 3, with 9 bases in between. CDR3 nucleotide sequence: TGTGCCACCAGTGATTCAAGGACAGACTATGGCTACACCTTC. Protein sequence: CATSDSRTDYGYTF.

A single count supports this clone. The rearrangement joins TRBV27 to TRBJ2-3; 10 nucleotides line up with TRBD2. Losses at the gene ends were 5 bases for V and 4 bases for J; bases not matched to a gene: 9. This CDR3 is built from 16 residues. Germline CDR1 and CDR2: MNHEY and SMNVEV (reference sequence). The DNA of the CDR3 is TGTGCCAGCAGTCTCCTAGCGGGAGTGATGTCAGATACGCAGTATTTT. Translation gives CASSLLAGVMSDTQYF.

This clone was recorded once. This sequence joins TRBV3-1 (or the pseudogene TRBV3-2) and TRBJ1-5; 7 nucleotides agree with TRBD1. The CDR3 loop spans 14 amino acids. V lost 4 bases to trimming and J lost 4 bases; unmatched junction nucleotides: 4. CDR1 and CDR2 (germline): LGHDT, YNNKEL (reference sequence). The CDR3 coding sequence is TGTGCCAGCAGCCCCGACAGGGCGAATCAGCCCCAGCATTTT. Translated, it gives CASSPDRANQPQHF.

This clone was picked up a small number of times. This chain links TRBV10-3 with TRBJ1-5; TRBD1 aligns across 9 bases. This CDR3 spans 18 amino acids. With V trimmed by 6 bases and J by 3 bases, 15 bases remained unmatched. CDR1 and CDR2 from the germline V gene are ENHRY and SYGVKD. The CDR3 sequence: CAISPLPHRDRANQPQHF. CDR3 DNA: TGTGCCATCAGCCCATTGCCTCACCGGGACAGGGCCAATCAGCCCCAGCATTTT.

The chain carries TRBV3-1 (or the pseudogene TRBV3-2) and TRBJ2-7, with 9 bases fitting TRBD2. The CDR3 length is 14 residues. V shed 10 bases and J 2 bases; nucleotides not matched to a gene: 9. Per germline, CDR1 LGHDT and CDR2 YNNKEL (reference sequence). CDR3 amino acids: CATRSGRNAYEQYF. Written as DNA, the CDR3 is TGTGCCACTCGTAGCGGGAGAAACGCCTACGAGCAGTACTTC.

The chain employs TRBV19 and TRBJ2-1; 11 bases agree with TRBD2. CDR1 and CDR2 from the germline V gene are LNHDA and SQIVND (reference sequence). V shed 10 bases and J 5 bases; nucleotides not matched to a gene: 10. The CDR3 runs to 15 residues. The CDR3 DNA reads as TGTGCCACCCAACCACTAGCGGGAGCGGACAATGAGCAGTTCTTC. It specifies CATQPLAGADNEQFF.

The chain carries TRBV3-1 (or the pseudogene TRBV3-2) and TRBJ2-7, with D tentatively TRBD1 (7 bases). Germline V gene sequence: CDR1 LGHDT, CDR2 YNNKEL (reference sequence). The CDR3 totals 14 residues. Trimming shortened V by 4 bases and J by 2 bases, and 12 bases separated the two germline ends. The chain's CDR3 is CASSLAGQPYEQYF. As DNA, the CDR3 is TGTGCCAGCAGCCTCGCGGGACAGCCCTACGAGCAGTACTTC.

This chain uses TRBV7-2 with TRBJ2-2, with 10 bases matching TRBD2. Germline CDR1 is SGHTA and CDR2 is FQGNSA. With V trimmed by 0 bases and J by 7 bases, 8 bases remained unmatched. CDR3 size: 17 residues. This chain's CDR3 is CASSLALSSGRGGELFF. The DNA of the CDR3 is TGTGCCAGCAGCTTAGCGCTGTCTAGCGGGAGAGGCGGGGAGCTGTTTTTT.

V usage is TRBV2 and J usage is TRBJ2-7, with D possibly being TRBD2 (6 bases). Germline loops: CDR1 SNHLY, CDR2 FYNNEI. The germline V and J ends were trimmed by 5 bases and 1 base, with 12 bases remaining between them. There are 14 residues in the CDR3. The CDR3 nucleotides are TGTGCCAGCAGTTGGGGACGGGAGTCCTACGAGCAGTACTTC. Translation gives CASSWGRESYEQYF.

The CDR3 here is CASSLGGLGLYEQYF. DNA for the CDR3: TGTGCCAGCAGCTTAGGGGGACTAGGATTATACGAGCAGTACTTC. This rearrangement joins TRBV11-3 to TRBJ2-7, with 8 bases aligning to TRBD2. V was pared by 1 base and J by 4 bases, with 6 bases of the junction left unmatched. The CDR3 length is 15 residues. Germline V gene sequence: CDR1 SGHNT, CDR2 YENEEA.

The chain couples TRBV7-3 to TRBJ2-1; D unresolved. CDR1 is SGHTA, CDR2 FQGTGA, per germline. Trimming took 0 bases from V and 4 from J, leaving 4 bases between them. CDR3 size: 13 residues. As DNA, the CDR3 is TGTGCCAGCAGCTTAACCAGTTACAATGAGCAGTTCTTC. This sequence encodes CASSLTSYNEQFF.

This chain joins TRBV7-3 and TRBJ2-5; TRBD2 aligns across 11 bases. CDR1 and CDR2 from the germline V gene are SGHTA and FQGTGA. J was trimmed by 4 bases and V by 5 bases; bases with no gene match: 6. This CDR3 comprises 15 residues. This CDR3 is CASSIAGGPRETQYF. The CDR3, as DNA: TGTGCCAGCAGCATAGCGGGAGGGCCTAGAGAGACCCAGTACTTC.

CDR3 loop: CASSPRSLTNSPLHF. CDR3 nucleotide sequence: TGTGCCAGTAGCCCCCGGAGCCTCACAAATTCACCCCTCCACTTT. The genes are TRBV2 and TRBJ1-6; D is unclear. The CDR3 runs 15 residues. The germline V and J ends were trimmed by 9 bases and 7 bases, with 19 bases remaining between them. Germline V gene data show CDR1 as SNHLY and CDR2 as FYNNEI. The full variable domain, with the rest looked up from reference TRBV2 and TRBJ1-6, is EPEVTQTPSHQVTQMGQEVILRCVPISNHLYFYWYRQILGQKVEFLVSFYNNEISEKSEIFDDQFSVERPDGSNFTLKIRSTKLEDSAMYFCASSPRSLTNSPLHFGNGTRLTVT.

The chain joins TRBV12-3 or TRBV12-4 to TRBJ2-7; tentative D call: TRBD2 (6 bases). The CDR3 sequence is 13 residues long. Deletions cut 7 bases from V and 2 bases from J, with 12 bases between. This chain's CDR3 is CASTKSGPYEQYF. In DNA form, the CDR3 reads TGTGCCAGCACCAAGAGCGGGCCCTACGAGCAGTACTTC.